These 10 T cell receptor beta chains came from one sample sequenced in a study of blood T cell repertoires in COVID-19. Data came from immunoSEQ multiplex PCR; TCRdb stores just in-frame clones and leaves some out. The sample yields some 400,000 clones, around nine tenths seen once. The sample was peripheral blood. Receptors were obtained from a human donor in a cohort sampled during active COVID-19.

The chain is built from TRBV30 and TRBJ2-1; 9 bases are a match to TRBD2. Germline CDR1 is GTSNPN and CDR2 is SVGIG (reference sequence). This CDR3 has 15 residues. J lost 9 bases, V lost 3 bases, and 12 bases had no gene match. The CDR3 coding sequence is TGTGCCTGGAGACGGAAGCCTAGCGGGACTGGTGAGCAGTTCTTC. It translates to CAWRRKPSGTGEQFF.

The CDR3 loop is CASSYDTSGATDTQYF. The CDR3 nucleotides read TGTGCCAGCTCATACGATACTAGCGGGGCCACAGATACGCAGTATTTT. V is TRBV18 and J is TRBJ2-3; 10 bases agree with TRBD2. V lost 5 bases to trimming and J lost 2 bases; unmatched junction nucleotides: 7. This CDR3 is built from 16 residues. Germline CDR1 KGHSH, CDR2 LQKENI.

V and J are TRBV28 and TRBJ1-2; 7 bases agree with TRBD1. Germline assignment: CDR1 MDHEN and CDR2 SYDVKM. J gave up 2 bases and V 5 bases, and 5 bases lay outside the gene matches. This CDR3 is built from 14 residues. CDR3 DNA sequence: TGTGCCAGCAGTCCCTACAGGGGAAACTATGGCTACACCTTC. Amino acid sequence: CASSPYRGNYGYTF.

Remarks on this clone: One end of the junction varies from germline; a read error may be responsible. The CDR3 spells CASSLPDRVGSF. As DNA, the CDR3 is TGTGCCAGCAGCCTACCGGACAGGGTTGGGTCCTTC. The J gene is TRBJ1-2, the V gene TRBV5-4, with 8 bases fitting TRBD1. Germline CDR1 reads SGHNT; CDR2 reads YYREEE (reference sequence). This CDR3 region has 12 residues.

This clone has only one observation. This chain connects TRBV11-2 to TRBJ1-6; the D gene is possibly TRBD1 (6 bases). Trimming took 5 bases from V and 3 from J, leaving 11 bases between them. The V gene's germline CDR1 is SGHAT and CDR2 FQNNGV. The CDR3 covers 15 residues. CDR3 coding DNA: TGTGCCAGCAGCATGGAACAGGGCTATAATTCACCCCTCCACTTT. It encodes CASSMEQGYNSPLHF. The full variable domain, with the rest looked up from reference TRBV11-2 and TRBJ1-6, is EAGVAQSPRYKIIEKRQSVAFWCNPISGHATLYWYQQILGQGPKLLIQFQNNGVVDDSQLPKDRFSAERLKGVDSTLKIQPAKLEDSAVYLCASSMEQGYNSPLHFGNGTRLTVT.

The V call is TRBV19, the J call TRBJ2-1, with TRBD2 matching over 12 bases. Germline CDR1 reads LNHDA; CDR2 reads SQIVND (reference sequence). The junction had 3 bases not matched to a gene; V was cut back by 4 bases and J by 2 bases. This CDR3 is built from 16 residues. CDR3: CASSTGLAGTYNEQFF. For the CDR3, the DNA is TGTGCCAGTAGTACGGGACTAGCGGGCACCTACAATGAGCAGTTCTTC.

This clone appeared a few times. The rearrangement uses TRBV7-2 and TRBJ1-1; 7 bases line up with TRBD1. The CDR3 spans 15 residues. The V segment lost 5 bases and the J segment 1 base; nucleotides outside the gene matches: 7. Germline CDR1 SGHTA, CDR2 FQGNSA. The CDR3 reads CASSQDRAPNTEAFF. The CDR3 nucleotides are TGTGCCAGCAGCCAAGACAGGGCCCCGAACACTGAAGCTTTCTTT.

The J gene is TRBJ1-1, the V gene TRBV21-1. TRBV21-1 is annotated as a pseudogene. The CDR3 spans 17 residues. CDR3 in amino acids: CASSKVAGGRGDTEAFF. The DNA for the CDR3 is TGTGCCAGCAGCAAAGTGGCCGGGGGGCGAGGGGACACTGAAGCTTTCTTT.

The chain combines TRBV12-3 or TRBV12-4 with TRBJ1-5, with a tentative D call TRBD1 (6 bases). The CDR3 has 12 amino acids. The V end lost 5 bases, the J end lost 11 bases, and 13 bases lay between the germline ends. DNA for the CDR3: TGTGCCAGCAGTCTGGGGGCGTCTGCCCAGCATTTT. It is translated as CASSLGASAQHF.

The chain carries TRBV4-1 and TRBJ2-7; D gene uncertain. The germline V and J ends were trimmed by 3 bases and 5 bases, with 8 bases remaining between them. The CDR3 sequence is 12 residues long. CDR1 is MGHRA, CDR2 YSYEKL, per germline. The CDR3 loop reads CASSQKTNEQYF. The DNA for the CDR3 is TGCGCCAGCAGCCAGAAGACAAACGAGCAGTACTTC.